A single sample gave rise to the 15 T cell receptor beta chains below, sequenced in a study of blood T cell repertoires in COVID-19. Using immunoSEQ multiplex PCR, the repertoire was profiled, and TCRdb retains in-frame clones only, with some absent. The sample shows approximately 140,000 clones, 80% of them seen only once. What was sequenced was peripheral blood. The receptors here all came from a man between 60 and 70 years old with active or convalescent COVID-19.

V usage is TRBV18 and J usage is TRBJ1-4; a possible D gene is TRBD1 (6 bases). Germline V gives CDR1 KGHSH, CDR2 LQKENI. The CDR3 length is 14 residues. Deletions cut 3 bases from V and 5 bases from J, with 10 bases between. CDR3 sequence: CASSPTGGNEKLFF. The CDR3 DNA reads as TGTGCCAGCTCACCGACAGGAGGAAATGAAAAACTGTTTTTT.

This clone has just a few counts. The chain is built from TRBV6-2 or TRBV6-3 and TRBJ1-4; D not certain. V lost 2 bases and J lost 6, with 16 bases in between. There are 16 residues in the CDR3. CDR1 and CDR2 (germline): MNHEY, SVGEGT. The DNA for the CDR3 is TGTGCCAGCAGTTACATATCGGGAGGCGCGGATGAAAAACTGTTTTTT. The encoded protein is CASSYISGGADEKLFF.

This sequence joins TRBV29-1 and TRBJ1-1; D is unclear. The germline V gene has CDR1 SQVTM and CDR2 ANQGSEA. There are 13 residues in the CDR3. V shed 0 bases and J shed 1 base, with 6 bases lying between them. The CDR3 spells CSVEDVKNTEAFF. CDR3 DNA sequence: TGCAGCGTTGAAGATGTCAAGAACACTGAAGCTTTCTTT.

The chain joins TRBV7-2 to TRBJ2-3, with D perhaps matching TRBD2 (6 bases). The CDR3 consists of 15 residues. V was cut by 2 bases and J by 4 bases, with 13 bases left in between. CDR1 and CDR2 from the germline V gene are SGHTA and FQGNSA. CDR3: CASSLRREAPDTQYF. The CDR3 nucleotides read TGTGCCAGCAGCTTAAGAAGGGAGGCCCCAGATACGCAGTATTTT.

The V gene is TRBV27, the J gene TRBJ1-5, with D hard to call. V was cut by 3 bases and J by 3 bases, with 9 bases left in between. The CDR3 totals 14 residues. Germline loops: CDR1 MNHEY, CDR2 SMNVEV (reference sequence). The CDR3 DNA reads as TGTGCCAGCAGTTTTCGGGTGAACAATCAGCCCCAGCATTTT. Amino acids: CASSFRVNNQPQHF.

This clone was picked up one time. V usage is TRBV19 and J usage is TRBJ2-7; maybe TRBD1 (6 bases). V was shortened by 1 base and J by 2 bases, with 18 bases between the two germline ends. CDR1 LNHDA and CDR2 SQIVND come from the germline V gene (reference sequence). The CDR3 consists of 17 residues. This CDR3 reads CASSIGRGTLRPYEQYF. CDR3 coding DNA: TGTGCCAGTAGTATAGGCAGGGGAACCCTCCGACCCTACGAGCAGTACTTC.

This sequence joins TRBV29-1 and TRBJ1-2; D may be TRBD1 (6 bases). V was clipped by 3 bases and J by 7 bases, with 18 bases between them. The CDR3 runs to 14 residues. Germline V gives CDR1 SQVTM, CDR2 ANQGSEA. The CDR3: CSVEPYRGASGYTF. CDR3 in DNA: TGCAGCGTTGAGCCGTACCGGGGGGCAAGTGGCTACACCTTC. The variable domain in full, with the rest retrieved from reference TRBV29-1 and TRBJ1-2, is SAVISQKPSRDICQRGTSLTIQCQVDSQVTMMFWYRQQPGQSLTLIATANQGSEATYESGFVIDKFPISRPNLTFSTLTVSNMSPEDSSIYLCSVEPYRGASGYTFGSGTRLTVV.

The chain links TRBV19 to TRBJ1-6; no definite D call. V gave up 3 bases and J gave up 1 base, with 7 bases separating them. Germline lookup yields CDR1 LNHDA and CDR2 SQIVND (reference sequence). The CDR3 sequence is 15 residues long. CDR3 in amino acids: CASSIRGSYNSPLHF. In nucleotides, the CDR3 is TGTGCCAGTAGTATCCGGGGTTCCTATAATTCACCCCTCCACTTT.

This chain joins TRBV4-1 and TRBJ2-5; TRBD2 agrees at 10 bases. CDR3 length: 18 residues. Trimming cost V 0 bases and J 6 bases; bases outside gene matches: 13. Germline assignment: CDR1 MGHRA and CDR2 YSYEKL. CDR3 sequence (DNA): TGCGCCAGCAGCCAAGATCCTTCGGGGCTAGCGGGAGCCAAGACCCAGTACTTC. The encoded protein is CASSQDPSGLAGAKTQYF.

The chain is built from TRBV19 and TRBJ2-1; D uncertain. The CDR3 is made up of 13 amino acids. Germline V gene sequence: CDR1 LNHDA, CDR2 SQIVND (reference sequence). The ends were cut back, 3 bases at V and 9 bases at J, with 12 bases in the middle. CDR3 protein: CASSMREASEQFF. CDR3 in DNA: TGTGCCAGTAGTATGCGAGAGGCATCTGAGCAGTTCTTC.

This clone was detected a few times. V gene TRBV6-5 combines with J gene TRBJ2-1, with D possibly being TRBD2 (6 bases). The V gene lost 4 bases and the J gene lost 3 bases, with 16 bases spanning the gap. CDR3 length: 16 residues. Germline CDR1 is MNHEY and CDR2 is SVGAGI. CDR3 amino acids: CASSSPGTGGYNEQFF. CDR3 in DNA: TGTGCCAGCAGTTCACCCGGCACCGGGGGCTACAATGAGCAGTTCTTC.

This clone was counted between two and nine times. This chain links TRBV30 with TRBJ1-3, with D unclear. Germline loops: CDR1 GTSNPN, CDR2 SVGIG (reference sequence). The CDR3 runs to 12 residues. Trimming took 4 bases from V and 4 from J, leaving 8 bases between them. CDR3 sequence (DNA): TGTGCCTGGACAAACACGGGAAACACCATATATTTT. This gives the protein CAWTNTGNTIYF.

The chain couples TRBV6-5 to TRBJ2-1; 7 nucleotides agree with TRBD2. After removal of 11 bases from V and 5 bases from J, the junction contained 12 bases not matched to a gene. Germline loops: CDR1 MNHEY, CDR2 SVGAGI. This CDR3 has 14 amino acids. CDR3: CAASPAGVHNEQFF. CDR3 bases: TGTGCCGCTTCGCCGGCGGGAGTTCACAATGAGCAGTTCTTC.

The chain uses TRBV19 and TRBJ1-2; 8 bases line up with TRBD1. The CDR3 runs to 17 residues. V was pared by 0 bases and J by 0 bases, with 6 bases of the junction left unmatched. Germline V gene sequence: CDR1 LNHDA, CDR2 SQIVND (reference sequence). In nucleotides, the CDR3 is TGTGCCAGTAGTATAGATCCGGGACAGGCCTCTAACTATGGCTACACCTTC. Amino acid sequence: CASSIDPGQASNYGYTF.

The table lists this clone with a few counts. The V gene is TRBV7-8, the J gene TRBJ2-2; the D gene is possibly TRBD1 (5 bases). Trimming removed 5 bases at V and 5 bases at J, with 15 bases between. Germline loops: CDR1 SGHVS, CDR2 FQNEAQ. The CDR3 consists of 15 residues. CDR3: CASSAGQVRTGELFF. CDR3 sequence (DNA): TGTGCCAGCAGCGCAGGACAAGTCAGGACCGGGGAGCTGTTTTTT.